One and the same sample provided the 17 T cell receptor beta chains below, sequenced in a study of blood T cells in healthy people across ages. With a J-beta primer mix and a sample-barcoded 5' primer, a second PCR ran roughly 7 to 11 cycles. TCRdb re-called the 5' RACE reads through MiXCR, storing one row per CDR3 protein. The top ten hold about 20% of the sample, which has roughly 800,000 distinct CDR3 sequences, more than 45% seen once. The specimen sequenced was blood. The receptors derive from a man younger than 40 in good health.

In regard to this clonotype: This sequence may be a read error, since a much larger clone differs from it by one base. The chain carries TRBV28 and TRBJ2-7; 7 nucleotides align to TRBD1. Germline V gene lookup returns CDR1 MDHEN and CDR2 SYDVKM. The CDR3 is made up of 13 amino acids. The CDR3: CAGRPGQTYEQYF. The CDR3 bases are TGTGCCGGCAGACCGGGACAGACCTACGAGCAGTACTTC.

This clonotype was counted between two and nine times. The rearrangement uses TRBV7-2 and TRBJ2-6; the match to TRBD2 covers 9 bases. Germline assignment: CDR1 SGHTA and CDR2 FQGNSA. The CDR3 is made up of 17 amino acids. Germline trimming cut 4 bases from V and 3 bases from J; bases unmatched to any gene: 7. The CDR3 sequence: CASSSRGGGRGANVLTF. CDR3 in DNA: TGTGCCAGCAGCTCCCGCGGGGGGGGCCGTGGGGCCAACGTCCTGACTTTC. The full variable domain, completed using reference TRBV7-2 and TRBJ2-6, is GAGVSQSPSNKVTEKGKDVELRCDPISGHTALYWYRQSLGQGLEFLIYFQGNSAPDKSGLPSDRFSAERTGGSVSTLTIQRTQQEDSAVYLCASSSRGGGRGANVLTFGAGSRLTVL.

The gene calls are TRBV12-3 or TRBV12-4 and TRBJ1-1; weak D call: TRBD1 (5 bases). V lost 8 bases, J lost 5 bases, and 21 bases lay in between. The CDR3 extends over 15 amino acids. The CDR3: CASAKLWGGWTEAFF. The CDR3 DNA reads TGTGCCAGCGCTAAGCTCTGGGGCGGGTGGACTGAAGCTTTCTTT.

The CDR3 DNA reads TGTGCCAGCGGCCCCACTCTAGCGGGAGTCGAGACCCAGTACTTC. It specifies CASGPTLAGVETQYF. V gene TRBV28 combines with J gene TRBJ2-7; 10 bases fit TRBD2. TRBJ2-5 explains the end of the DNA better; the J call may be wrong. The CDR3 totals 15 residues. CDR1 and CDR2 from the germline V gene are MDHEN and SYDVKM.

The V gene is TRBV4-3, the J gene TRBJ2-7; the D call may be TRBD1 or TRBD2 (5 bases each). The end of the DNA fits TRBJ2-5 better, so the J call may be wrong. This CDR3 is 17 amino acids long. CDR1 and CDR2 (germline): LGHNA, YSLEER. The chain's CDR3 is CASSQDFGTGGGETQYF. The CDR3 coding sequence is TGCGCCAGCAGCCAAGATTTTGGGACCGGTGGGGGAGAGACCCAGTACTTC.

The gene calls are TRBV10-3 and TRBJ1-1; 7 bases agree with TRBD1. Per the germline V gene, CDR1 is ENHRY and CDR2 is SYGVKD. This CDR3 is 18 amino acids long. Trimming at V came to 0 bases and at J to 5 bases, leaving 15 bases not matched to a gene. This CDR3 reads CAISESRGTQGKRTEAFF. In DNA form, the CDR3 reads TGTGCCATCAGTGAGTCAAGAGGGACACAGGGGAAGAGGACTGAAGCTTTCTTT.

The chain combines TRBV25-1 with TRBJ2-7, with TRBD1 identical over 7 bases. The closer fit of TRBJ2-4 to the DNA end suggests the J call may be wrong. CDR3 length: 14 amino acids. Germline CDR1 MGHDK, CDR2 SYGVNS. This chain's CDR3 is CASSDIQGVGIQYF. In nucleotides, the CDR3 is TGTGCCAGCAGTGATATCCAGGGGGTGGGCATTCAGTACTTC.

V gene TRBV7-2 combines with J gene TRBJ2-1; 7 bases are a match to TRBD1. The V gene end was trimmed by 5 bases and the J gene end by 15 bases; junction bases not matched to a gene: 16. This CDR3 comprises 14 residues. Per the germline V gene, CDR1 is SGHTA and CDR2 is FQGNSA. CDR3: CASSARDRDNPRFF. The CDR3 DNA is TGTGCCAGCAGCGCCCGGGACAGAGATAACCCACGGTTCTTC.

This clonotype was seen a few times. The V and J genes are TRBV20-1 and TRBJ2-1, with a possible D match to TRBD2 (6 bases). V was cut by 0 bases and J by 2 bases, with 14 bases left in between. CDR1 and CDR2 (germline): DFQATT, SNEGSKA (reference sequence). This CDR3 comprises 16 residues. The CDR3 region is CSARDLLAPTYNEQFF. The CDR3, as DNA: TGCAGTGCTAGAGATCTCCTAGCGCCCACCTACAATGAGCAGTTCTTC.

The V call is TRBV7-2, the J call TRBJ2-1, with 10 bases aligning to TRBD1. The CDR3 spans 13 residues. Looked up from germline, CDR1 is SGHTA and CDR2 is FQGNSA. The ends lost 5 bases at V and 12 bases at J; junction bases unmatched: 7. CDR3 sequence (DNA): TGTGCCAGCAGCCAGGGGACAGGGGCTAGGCAGTTCTTC. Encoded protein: CASSQGTGARQFF.

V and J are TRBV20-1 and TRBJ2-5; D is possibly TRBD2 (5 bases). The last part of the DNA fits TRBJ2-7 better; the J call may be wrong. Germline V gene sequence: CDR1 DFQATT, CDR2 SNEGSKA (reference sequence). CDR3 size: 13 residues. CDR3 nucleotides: TGCAGTGCTAGAGTCCCGGGGAGAGCCGAGCAGTACTTC. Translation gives CSARVPGRAEQYF.

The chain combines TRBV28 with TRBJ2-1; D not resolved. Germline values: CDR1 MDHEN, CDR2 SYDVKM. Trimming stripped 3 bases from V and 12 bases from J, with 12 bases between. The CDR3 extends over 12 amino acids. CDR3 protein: CASSFPRLVQFF. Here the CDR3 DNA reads TGTGCCAGCAGTTTCCCGCGGTTGGTGCAGTTCTTC.

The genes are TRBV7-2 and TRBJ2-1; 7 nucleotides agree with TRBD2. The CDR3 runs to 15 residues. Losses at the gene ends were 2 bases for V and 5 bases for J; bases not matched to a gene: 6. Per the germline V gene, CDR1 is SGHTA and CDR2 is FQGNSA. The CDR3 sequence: CASSLFSGTHNEQFF. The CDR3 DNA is TGTGCCAGCAGCTTATTCAGCGGGACCCACAATGAGCAGTTCTTC.

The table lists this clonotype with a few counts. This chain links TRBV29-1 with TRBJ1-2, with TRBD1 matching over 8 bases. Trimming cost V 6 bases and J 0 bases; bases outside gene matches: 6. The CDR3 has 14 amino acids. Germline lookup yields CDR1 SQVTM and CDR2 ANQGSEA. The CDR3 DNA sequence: TGCAGCGTGCCCGAGGACAGGGCTAACTATGGCTACACCTTC. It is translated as CSVPEDRANYGYTF.

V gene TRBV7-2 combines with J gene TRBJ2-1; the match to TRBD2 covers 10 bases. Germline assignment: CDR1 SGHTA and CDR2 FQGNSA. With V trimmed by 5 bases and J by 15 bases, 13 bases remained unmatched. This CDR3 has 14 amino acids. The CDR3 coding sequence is TGTGCCAGCAGCCCCCAGCGAAGCGGGAGGGGTGGGTTCTTC. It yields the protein CASSPQRSGRGGFF.

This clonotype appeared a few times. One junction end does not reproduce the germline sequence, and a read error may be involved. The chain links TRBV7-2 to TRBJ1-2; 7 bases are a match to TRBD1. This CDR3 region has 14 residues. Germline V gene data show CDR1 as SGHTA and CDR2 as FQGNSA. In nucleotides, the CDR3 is TGTGCCAGCAGCTTAGTGGGACAGAACTTTGGCTACACCTTC. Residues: CASSLVGQNFGYTF.

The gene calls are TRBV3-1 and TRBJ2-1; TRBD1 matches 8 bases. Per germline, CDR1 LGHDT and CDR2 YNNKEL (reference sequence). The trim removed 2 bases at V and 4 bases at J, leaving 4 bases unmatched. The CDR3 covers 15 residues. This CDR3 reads CASSQSGTGYNEQFF. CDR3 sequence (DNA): TGTGCCAGCAGCCAATCCGGGACAGGTTACAATGAGCAGTTCTTC.